The sequence of this T cell receptor (beta chain) was determined in a study of cytomegalovirus exposure and HLA in healthy donors. Study-wide background: Unique TCR beta sequences numbering about 100 million came from around 180 million T cells in an earlier analysis.

The J segment lost 1 base and the V segment lost 0 bases, leaving 8 bases of the junction unmatched. Germline V lookup: CDR1 MGHRA, CDR2 YSYEKL. The CDR3 has 18 residues. Vbeta (60) and Jbeta (13) primers were used in the PCR. Libraries were prepared by immunoSEQ multiplex PCR; TCRdb keeps only in-frame clonotypes and omits some of them. The sample gives around 150,000 clones, 85% to 90% of which show up once; around 5.5% is in the top ten. This chain uses TRBV4-1 with TRBJ2-5; the match to TRBD2 covers 10 bases. Sequencing used PBMCs. This TCR was sampled from a woman in her twenties or thirties in good health and CMV-seronegative. The CDR3 nucleotides read TGCGCCAGCAGCCAAGATGGGGGTAGCGGGAGGACCCAAGAGACCCAGTACTTC. Protein sequence: CASSQDGGSGRTQETQYF.